This TCR beta chain stems from a study of shared clonotypes between healthy human individuals. Measured with immunoSEQ multiplex PCR; TCRdb has only the in-frame clones, and not every one. The sample yields 170,000 or so clones, approximately 70% seen once. Germline V gives CDR1 SGHAT, CDR2 FQDESV (reference sequence). V was clipped by 3 bases and J by 0 bases, with 11 bases between them. This CDR3 comprises 15 residues. The V gene is TRBV11-1, the J gene TRBJ1-1; D call uncertain. This clonotype was obtained from a man aged 30-40 years in good health. Material for sequencing was memory CD4+ T cells sorted from blood. Subset here: CD45RA-negative fraction. The CDR3 region is CASSFRAAVNTEAFF. CDR3 DNA sequence: TGTGCCAGCAGCTTTAGAGCGGCGGTGAACACTGAAGCTTTCTTT. Based on the CDR3 plus reference TRBV11-1 and TRBJ1-1, the full variable domain is EAEVAQSPRYKITEKSQAVAFWCDPISGHATLYWYRQILGQGPELLVQFQDESVVDDSQLPKDRFSAERLKGVDSTLKIQPAELGDSAMYLCASSFRAAVNTEAFFGQGTRLTVV.